These 25 T cell receptor beta chains came from one sample sequenced in a study of identical twins. TCRdb ran MiXCR on the 5' RACE reads and lists one entry per CDR3 protein. The profile shows roughly 750,000 distinct CDR3 sequences, around 20% of them singletons. These data are also associated with another study on T cells expressing NK-cell markers.

Sequences were obtained from PBMCs. These receptors originate from a woman between 18 and 29 years old in good health.

The table lists this clonotype with a few counts. The J gene is TRBJ2-5, the V gene TRBV24-1; D ambiguous. The CDR3 spans 13 residues. Germline V gene lookup returns CDR1 KGHDR and CDR2 SFDVKD. V was trimmed by 5 bases and J by 0 bases, leaving 6 bases between them. The CDR3 DNA reads TGTGCCACCAGTGGGCAAAACCAAGAGACCCAGTACTTC. It encodes CATSGQNQETQYF.

This clonotype showed up just a few times. The rearrangement joins TRBV7-9 to TRBJ1-3; 10 bases are shared with TRBD1. CDR3 length equals 14 residues. The J segment lost 3 bases and the V segment lost 8 bases, leaving 4 bases of the junction unmatched. From germline, CDR1 is SEHNR and CDR2 FQNEAQ (reference sequence). This CDR3 is CASRDRGGGNTIYF. The CDR3 coding sequence is TGTGCCAGCCGGGACAGGGGAGGTGGAAACACCATATATTTT.

The chain carries TRBV20-1 and TRBJ2-1, with D uncertain. The V end lost 3 bases, the J end lost 3 bases, and 9 bases lay between the germline ends. The V gene's germline CDR1 is DFQATT and CDR2 SNEGSKA (reference sequence). This CDR3 spans 13 amino acids. This CDR3 reads CSASGSLYNEQFF. Written as DNA, the CDR3 is TGCAGTGCTAGCGGGTCCCTCTACAATGAGCAGTTCTTC.

This clonotype showed up just a few times. This chain connects TRBV15 to TRBJ1-2; D remains ambiguous. Germline V lookup: CDR1 LNHNV, CDR2 YYDKDF (reference sequence). This CDR3 has 12 residues. Deletions cut 6 bases from V and 2 bases from J, with 7 bases between. This CDR3 reads CATRGLNYGYTF. In nucleotides, the CDR3 is TGTGCCACCAGGGGATTGAACTATGGCTACACCTTC.

This chain connects TRBV6-1 to TRBJ2-1; weak D call: TRBD2 (6 bases). V was clipped by 5 bases and J by 10 bases, with 24 bases between them. Germline V CDR1 and CDR2: MNHNS, SASEGT. The CDR3 covers 16 residues. The CDR3 region is CASSTIFSGVRLEQFF. The CDR3 DNA follows: TGTGCCAGCAGTACCATCTTCTCGGGAGTACGGTTAGAGCAGTTCTTC.

The genes are TRBV4-3 and TRBJ2-1; 8 bases fit TRBD2. This CDR3 has 15 residues. The junction had 7 bases not matched to a gene; V was cut back by 1 base and J by 8 bases. The germline CDR1 and CDR2 sequences are LGHNA and YSLEER. The CDR3 coding sequence is TGCGCCAGCAGCCAAGTAGCGGGATCCATGGATGAGCAGTTCTTC. Its protein is CASSQVAGSMDEQFF.

The gene calls are TRBV27 and TRBJ2-1; 10 nucleotides match TRBD1. V shed 4 bases and J 7 bases; nucleotides not matched to a gene: 13. Germline CDR1 and CDR2: MNHEY and SMNVEV (reference sequence). The CDR3 consists of 17 residues. The CDR3 DNA follows: TGTGCCAGCAGTTCTCCGACAGGGGGCCTCTATCTAAATGAGCAGTTCTTC. Its translation is CASSSPTGGLYLNEQFF.

This clonotype was observed a few times. The rearrangement uses TRBV7-9 and TRBJ2-2; D is perhaps TRBD1 or TRBD2 (5 bases each). Germline CDR1 reads SEHNR; CDR2 reads FQNEAQ (reference sequence). Between the trimmed V and J ends, which lost 2 bases and 3 bases, there was a span of 13 bases. CDR3 length: 16 amino acids. The CDR3, as DNA: TGTGCCAGCAGCTTACTCCTGGGACGGTACACCGGGGAGCTGTTTTTT. It is translated as CASSLLLGRYTGELFF.

In nucleotides, the CDR3 is TGTGCCAGCAGCTTGAGGTGGCAGCTTAGCTCCTACGAGCAGTACTTC. This gives the protein CASSLRWQLSSYEQYF. The chain links TRBV5-6 to TRBJ2-7; unclear D gene. This CDR3 region has 16 residues. Between the trimmed V and J ends, which lost 1 base and 0 bases, there was a span of 14 bases. The germline CDR1 and CDR2 sequences are SGHDT and YYEEEE. Variable domain in full (rest from reference TRBV5-6 and TRBJ2-7): DAGVTQSPTHLIKTRGQQVTLRCSPKSGHDTVSWYQQALGQGPQFIFQYYEEEERQRGNFPDRFSGHQFPNYSSELNVNALLLGDSALYLCASSLRWQLSSYEQYFGPGTRLTVT.

There are a few counts of this clonotype. CDR3 residues: CASSYGSQSDTQYF. The CDR3 DNA is TGTGCCAGCAGTTACGGTTCACAATCAGATACGCAGTATTTT. This chain uses TRBV6-5 with TRBJ2-3; D not certain. The CDR3 loop spans 14 amino acids. V was pared by 2 bases and J by 4 bases, with 10 bases between. Germline V gives CDR1 MNHEY, CDR2 SVGAGI.

This clonotype was observed a handful of times. This rearrangement joins TRBV12-3 or TRBV12-4 to TRBJ1-3; D gene unclear. This CDR3 region has 15 residues. Between the trimmed V and J ends, which lost 2 bases and 0 bases, there was a span of 8 bases. The CDR3 loop reads CASSLRGVSGNTIYF. The CDR3 nucleotides read TGTGCCAGCAGTTTACGTGGGGTCTCTGGAAACACCATATATTTT.

The CDR3 nucleotides read TGCAGTGCTAGAGTCGCGACTAGCGGATACAATGAGCAGTTCTTC. Protein product: CSARVATSGYNEQFF. The chain couples TRBV20-1 to TRBJ2-1, with 9 nucleotides matching TRBD2. V was clipped by 1 base and J by 4 bases; unmatched bases: 5. The V gene's germline CDR1 is DFQATT and CDR2 SNEGSKA (reference sequence). This CDR3 has 15 residues.

Only a few counts were recorded for this clonotype. The chain uses TRBV27 and TRBJ1-5; D remains ambiguous. The CDR3 consists of 13 residues. CDR1 is MNHEY and CDR2 is SMNVEV in the germline V gene (reference sequence). V dropped 2 bases and J dropped 7 bases, with 9 bases sitting between them. CDR3 in DNA: TGTGCCAGCAGTTTAAGACAAAACCAGCCCCAGCATTTT. This translates into CASSLRQNQPQHF.

In its sample, this clonotype was seen once. The V call is TRBV5-1, the J call TRBJ2-7, with 10 positions matching TRBD2. V lost 3 bases, J lost 7 bases, and 7 bases stayed unmatched. There are 14 residues in the CDR3. Germline loops: CDR1 SGHRS, CDR2 YFSETQ. CDR3: CASSSLAGQGEQYF. Here the CDR3 DNA reads TGCGCCAGCAGCTCACTAGCGGGGCAAGGGGAGCAGTACTTC.

This clonotype has only a few counts. The V call is TRBV18, the J call TRBJ2-7; 11 positions match TRBD1. CDR1 KGHSH and CDR2 LQKENI come from the germline V gene. This CDR3 has 15 amino acids. The J segment lost 7 bases and the V segment lost 3 bases, leaving 8 bases of the junction unmatched. In DNA form, the CDR3 reads TGTGCCAGCTCACCCCAAGGACAGGGGGCGGGTGAGCAGTACTTC. Translation: CASSPQGQGAGEQYF.

The chain recombines TRBV20-1 with TRBJ2-7; 10 nucleotides match TRBD2. The CDR3 length is 15 residues. Germline-derived CDR1 and CDR2 are DFQATT and SNEGSKA (reference sequence). Trimming took 5 bases from V and 1 from J; bases not matched to a gene: 8. The CDR3: CSARYSGRFSYEQYF. The DNA for the CDR3 is TGCAGTGCTCGCTATAGCGGGAGGTTTTCCTACGAGCAGTACTTC.

This clonotype was seen only a few times. The chain carries TRBV4-2 and TRBJ2-3, with D hard to call. Trimming took 0 bases from V and 1 from J, leaving 11 bases between them. Germline V gives CDR1 LGHNA, CDR2 YNFKEQ. This CDR3 has 16 amino acids. This chain's CDR3 is CASSQDPGHRTDTQYF. DNA for the CDR3: TGTGCCAGCAGCCAAGATCCCGGGCATCGCACAGATACGCAGTATTTT.

This clonotype has a count of ten or more. The chain uses TRBV11-2 and TRBJ2-1; tentatively, D is TRBD1 (6 bases). This CDR3 spans 15 amino acids. Germline CDR1 SGHAT, CDR2 FQNNGV. V shed 7 bases and J shed 0 bases, with 13 bases lying between them. This CDR3 is CASTRDRSSYNEQFF. Written as DNA, the CDR3 is TGTGCCAGCACCCGTGACAGGAGCTCCTACAATGAGCAGTTCTTC.

The chain recombines TRBV7-9 with TRBJ1-6, with D maybe TRBD1 (5 bases). There are 15 residues in the CDR3. CDR1 and CDR2 from the germline V gene are SEHNR and FQNEAQ (reference sequence). The V end was cut by 0 bases, the J end by 9 bases, with 12 bases between. The CDR3 coding sequence is TGTGCCAGCAGCTTAGCGTCAGGGCGCGCTTCACCCCTCCACTTT. Translated: CASSLASGRASPLHF.

This clonotype was found a few times. The chain links TRBV20-1 to TRBJ2-7; D gene unclear. The CDR3 runs to 12 residues. Germline lookup yields CDR1 DFQATT and CDR2 SNEGSKA (reference sequence). V lost 6 bases and J 4 bases, leaving 13 bases between the germline ends. CDR3 nucleotides: TGCAGTGCGACGGGCGGTGTATACGAGCAGTACTTC. Its protein is CSATGGVYEQYF.

This clonotype was counted between two and nine times. This chain links TRBV29-1 with TRBJ1-1; TRBD1 matches at 7 bases. CDR1 and CDR2 from the germline V gene are SQVTM and ANQGSEA. V gave up 7 bases and J gave up 1 base; unmatched junction bases: 6. This CDR3 is built from 13 residues. CDR3 region: CSAQHRGNTEAFF. The CDR3 DNA sequence: TGCAGCGCCCAACACAGGGGGAACACTGAAGCTTTCTTT.

In this sample, this clonotype turned up a few times. The chain employs TRBV5-5 and TRBJ2-7, with D unresolved. Germline lookup yields CDR1 SGHKS and CDR2 YYEKEE (reference sequence). This CDR3 comprises 15 residues. The germline V and J ends were trimmed by 0 bases and 0 bases, with 10 bases remaining between them. CDR3 sequence reads: CASSLEVPSSYEQYF. CDR3 DNA sequence: TGTGCCAGCAGCTTGGAAGTGCCGAGCTCCTACGAGCAGTACTTC. Supplemented by reference TRBV5-5 and TRBJ2-7, the full variable domain reads DAGVTQSPTHLIKTRGQQVTLRCSPISGHKSVSWYQQVLGQGPQFIFQYYEKEERGRGNFPDRFSARQFPNYSSELNVNALLLGDSALYLCASSLEVPSSYEQYFGPGTRLTVT.

This clonotype was counted a single time. The rearrangement links TRBV2 to TRBJ2-3, with 9 bases fitting TRBD2. Germline lookup yields CDR1 SNHLY and CDR2 FYNNEI. The J segment lost 8 bases and the V segment lost 4 bases, leaving 7 bases of the junction unmatched. This CDR3 contains 14 residues. CDR3: CASSVEAGGSTQYF. The CDR3 DNA is TGTGCCAGCAGTGTCGAAGCGGGGGGTAGTACGCAGTATTTT.

This clonotype was observed a handful of times. This chain uses TRBV3-1 with TRBJ2-1; tentative D call: TRBD1 (5 bases). The germline V gene has CDR1 LGHDT and CDR2 YNNKEL (reference sequence). The CDR3 is made up of 17 amino acids. V lost 1 base and J lost 0, with 13 bases in between. The CDR3 sequence: CASSQVQGRSSYNEQFF. Written as DNA, the CDR3 is TGTGCCAGCAGCCAAGTGCAGGGCCGGAGCTCCTACAATGAGCAGTTCTTC.

This clonotype has only a few counts. V usage is TRBV20-1 and J usage is TRBJ2-7, with 10 nucleotides matching TRBD2. Germline V CDR1 and CDR2: DFQATT, SNEGSKA (reference sequence). V lost 3 bases and J lost 3; bases outside the gene matches: 8. This CDR3 comprises 15 residues. CDR3 protein: CSARFSGTSVYEQYF. In nucleotides, the CDR3 is TGCAGTGCTAGGTTCAGCGGGACTAGCGTCTACGAGCAGTACTTC.